These T cell receptor beta chains were read from a single sample in a study of blood T cells in healthy people across ages. TCRdb recomputed calls from the 5' RACE reads with MiXCR, one row per CDR3 protein. The sample holds about 540,000 distinct CDR3 sequences, more than 20% seen once. The same sample was also used in a study of T cells of mothers and their children.

The sample was blood. These TCRs come from a boy aged 5-17 years in good health. The CDR3 runs from the conserved cysteine through the conserved F or W. A D gene is named only where the DNA matches it firmly. Only part of the rows carry a size: once, few, many, or a class if the clone is expanded.

j_call clone_size v_call d_call cdr3_nt cdr3_aa
TRBJ1-1 - TRBV30 - TGTGCCTGGAGCCGGAACACTGAAGCTTTCTTT CAWSRNTEAFF
TRBJ2-1 few TRBV5-1 - TGCGCCAGCAGCTTGGTAGGGGGACCGGATAGGTACAATGAGCAGTTCTTC CASSLVGGPDRYNEQFF
TRBJ1-2 once TRBV7-9 - TGTGCCAGCAGCTTAACCGACAGAGTCCACACTTTC CASSLTDRVHTF
TRBJ2-7 - TRBV5-1 - TGCGCCAGCAGCTTGGACAAGTACTACGAGCAGTACTTC CASSLDKYYEQYF
TRBJ2-5 - TRBV7-8 TRBD2 TGTGCCAGCAGCTTAGGCACGACTAGCGGGGCCCAAGAGACCCAGTACTTC CASSLGTTSGAQETQYF
TRBJ2-4 - TRBV12-3/TRBV12-4 - TGTGCCAGCAGTTCCCTGGGGAGCGGTAAAAACATTCAGTACTTC CASSSLGSGKNIQYF
TRBJ2-1 - TRBV12-3/TRBV12-4 TRBD1 TGTGCCAGCATTCAAGGACAGGTTTACAATGAGCAGTTCTTC CASIQGQVYNEQFF
TRBJ2-7 - TRBV6-5 - TGTGCCAGCAGTTATAACCTGGGACGGGCCACTAGCTTCTCCTACGAGCAGTACTTC CASSYNLGRATSFSYEQYF
TRBJ2-2 - TRBV24-1 - TGTGCCACCAGTGATTTAGGGGGAGAACACCCTCCCTTCCGCACCGGGGAGCTGTTTTTT CATSDLGGEHPPFRTGELFF
TRBJ2-7 - TRBV6-5 TRBD2 TGTGCCAGCAGAGGCGGGGGTGGCGAGCAGTACTTC CASRGGGGEQYF
TRBJ2-1 few TRBV29-1 TRBD1 TGCAGCGTTGAAAAAGGGGACAGACAGACCAATGAGCAGTTCTTC CSVEKGDRQTNEQFF
TRBJ2-7 - TRBV6-2/TRBV6-3 - TGTGCCAGTCGCCGGAGATACGAGCAGTACTTC CASRRRYEQYF
TRBJ1-2 - TRBV27 - TGTGCCAGCAGTTCGGAAGGACGGGGGCGCCTTTTACATTATGGCTACACCTTC CASSSEGRGRLLHYGYTF
TRBJ2-4 - TRBV5-1 - TGCGCCAGCAGCTTGGAGGACTCCAACATTCAGTACTTC CASSLEDSNIQYF
TRBJ2-1 few TRBV9 TRBD2 TGTGCCAGCAGCGGCCGGGCGGGAGGTATCAGCTCCTACAATGAGCAGTTCTTC CASSGRAGGISSYNEQFF